The 30 T cell receptor beta chains presented below share a single source sample, sequenced in a study of CD8 T cells in ankylosing spondylitis. General study points: Seemingly distinctive of ankylosing spondylitis blood was a TCR beta motif formed by eight highly homologous variants.

Antigens for these TCRs are unknown. TCRdb reprocessed the 5' RACE reads with MiXCR, giving one entry per CDR3 protein. Found here are roughly 400,000 distinct CDR3 sequences, around 22% of them singletons; the top ten hold roughly 16%. Source material: blood, either unsorted or a sorted T cell fraction (not recorded which). These receptors were taken from a male donor with ankylosing spondylitis.

The table lists this clonotype with a few counts. The chain links TRBV5-1 to TRBJ2-5; no clear D. CDR3 length: 14 amino acids. Germline CDR1 reads SGHRS; CDR2 reads YFSETQ. The V end lost 5 bases, the J end lost 5 bases, and 16 bases lay between the germline ends. CDR3 loop: CASRVIRIGETQYF. In nucleotides, the CDR3 is TGCGCCAGCAGAGTGATCAGGATCGGGGAGACCCAGTACTTC.

A few counts support this clonotype. V usage is TRBV7-2 and J usage is TRBJ2-1; 7 bases line up with TRBD1. The CDR3 is 15 residues long. The J segment lost 5 bases and the V segment lost 5 bases, leaving 9 bases of the junction unmatched. Germline lookup yields CDR1 SGHTA and CDR2 FQGNSA. For the CDR3, the DNA is TGTGCCAGCAGCAAGCGACAGGGTCGGGACAATGAGCAGTTCTTC. Its protein product is CASSKRQGRDNEQFF.

This clonotype was seen more than once but under ten times. The chain carries TRBV11-3 and TRBJ2-3; 9 bases are shared with TRBD2. CDR3 length: 13 residues. V trimming: 8 bases; J trimming: 6 bases; junction bases outside the gene matches: 6. The germline gives CDR1 SGHNT, CDR2 YENEEA. The CDR3 DNA reads as TGTGCCAGCCGGCTAGCGGGATGGGATACGCAGTATTTT. Encoded protein: CASRLAGWDTQYF. Full variable domain (outside the CDR3, taken from reference TRBV11-3 and TRBJ2-3): EAGVVQSPRYKIIEKKQPVAFWCNPISGHNTLYWYLQNLGQGPELLIRYENEEAVDDSQLPKDRFSAERLKGVDSTLKIQPAELGDSAVYLCASRLAGWDTQYFGPGTRLTVL.

The V and J genes are TRBV3-1 and TRBJ2-7; D gene uncertain. Trimming pared 1 base from V and 7 bases from J, leaving 14 bases between. CDR3 length equals 14 residues. The germline gives CDR1 LGHDT, CDR2 YNNKEL (reference sequence). The CDR3 nucleotides are TGTGCCAGCAGCCAAGTTCCAGGTTTTGGTGAGCAGTACTTC. Its translation is CASSQVPGFGEQYF.

This clonotype was seen a handful of times. The chain couples TRBV7-9 to TRBJ2-3, with 9 bases identical to TRBD2. Trimming removed 2 bases from V and 0 bases from J; junction bases left unmatched: 6. This CDR3 has 17 amino acids. Per the germline V gene, CDR1 is SEHNR and CDR2 is FQNEAQ (reference sequence). The CDR3 sequence is CASSLNLAGVSTDTQYF. In DNA, the CDR3 is TGTGCCAGCAGCTTAAATTTAGCGGGAGTGAGCACAGATACGCAGTATTTT. Supplemented by reference TRBV7-9 and TRBJ2-3, the full variable domain reads DTGVSQNPRHKITKRGQNVTFRCDPISEHNRLYWYRQTLGQGPEFLTYFQNEAQLEKSRLLSDRFSAERPKGSFSTLEIQRTEQGDSAMYLCASSLNLAGVSTDTQYFGPGTRLTVL.

The chain uses TRBV10-3 and TRBJ2-7; D possibly matches TRBD1 or TRBD2 (5 bases each). Germline CDR1 and CDR2: ENHRY and SYGVKD. Trimming stripped 0 bases from V and 4 bases from J, with 10 bases between. The CDR3 runs to 14 residues. The CDR3 DNA is TGTGCCATCAGTGAGTCGCAGGGACGATACGAGCAGTACTTC. Its protein is CAISESQGRYEQYF.

This clonotype was seen more than once but under ten times. The chain is built from TRBV7-3 and TRBJ2-3; D is unclear. CDR3 length equals 13 residues. Trimming pared 6 bases from V and 2 bases from J, leaving 9 bases between. CDR1 is SGHTA and CDR2 is FQGTGA in the germline V gene. CDR3 bases: TGTGCCAGCAGTCCAATGCCCACAGATACGCAGTATTTT. Protein: CASSPMPTDTQYF.

This clonotype turned up a few times. This chain connects TRBV7-9 to TRBJ1-2; TRBD1 aligns across 7 bases. With 2 bases clipped from V and 5 bases from J, the junction kept 8 bases outside the gene matches. The CDR3 length is 15 residues. Germline-derived CDR1 and CDR2 are SEHNR and FQNEAQ (reference sequence). The CDR3 protein is CASSLRGQGGYGYTF. CDR3 DNA: TGTGCCAGCAGCTTAAGAGGGCAGGGGGGTTATGGCTACACCTTC.

There are a few counts of this clonotype. V gene TRBV11-2 combines with J gene TRBJ2-3, with 8 bases identical to TRBD2. Looked up from germline, CDR1 is SGHAT and CDR2 is FQNNGV. The length of the CDR3 is 16 residues. V shed 5 bases and J 0 bases; nucleotides not matched to a gene: 7. The CDR3 here is CASSLSGIASTDTQYF. CDR3 nucleotides: TGTGCCAGCAGCCTTAGCGGGATCGCTAGCACAGATACGCAGTATTTT.

The chain couples TRBV21-1 to TRBJ2-1; the table's D call, TRBD1, was not checked against the DNA. TRBV21-1 is classified as a pseudogene. This CDR3 is built from 17 residues. Here the CDR3 reads CASSILPQGTTYNEQFF. The CDR3 nucleotides read TGTGCCAGCAGTATTTTGCCCCAGGGAACCACCTACAATGAGCAGTTCTTC.

The rearrangement joins TRBV20-1 to TRBJ1-5; D gene ambiguous. Deletions cut 0 bases from V and 0 bases from J, with 12 bases between. Germline assignment: CDR1 DFQATT and CDR2 SNEGSKA (reference sequence). The CDR3 length is 16 residues. The chain's CDR3 is CSARELSGDSNQPQHF. Written as DNA, the CDR3 is TGCAGTGCTAGAGAGTTGTCGGGAGATAGCAATCAGCCCCAGCATTTT.

The chain is built from TRBV3-1 and TRBJ1-5, with 9 positions matching TRBD1. Germline V gene sequence: CDR1 LGHDT, CDR2 YNNKEL (reference sequence). The V and J ends lost 1 base and 4 bases, in that order; junction bases with no gene match: 2. The CDR3 contains 15 residues. In DNA, the CDR3 is TGTGCCAGCAGCCAAGCGACAGGGGGTAATCAGCCCCAGCATTTT. Its translation is CASSQATGGNQPQHF. The whole variable domain, filled in from reference TRBV3-1 and TRBJ1-5, reads DTAVSQTPKYLVTQMGNDKSIKCEQNLGHDTMYWYKQDSKKFLKIMFSYNNKELIINETVPNRFSPKSPDKAHLNLHINSLELGDSAVYFCASSQATGGNQPQHFGDGTRLSIL.

The sample holds a few counts of this clonotype. The V and J genes are TRBV7-9 and TRBJ2-3; D not certain. Trimming stripped 5 bases from V and 4 bases from J, with 16 bases between. This CDR3 is built from 15 residues. Germline V gene lookup returns CDR1 SEHNR and CDR2 FQNEAQ (reference sequence). As DNA, the CDR3 is TGTGCCAGCAGCCGCATTGACCCCGACCCAGATACGCAGTATTTT. Its protein is CASSRIDPDPDTQYF.

The CDR3 sequence is CASSFAGEQYF. The CDR3 nucleotides are TGTGCCAGCAGTTTCGCGGGCGAGCAGTACTTC. This chain links TRBV6-5 with TRBJ2-7; possible D gene TRBD2, 5 bases. The germline gives CDR1 MNHEY, CDR2 SVGAGI. The CDR3 is 11 amino acids. V shed 4 bases and J shed 6 bases, with 7 bases lying between them.

The chain employs TRBV10-3 and TRBJ1-1; the D is unclear. CDR3 length: 13 amino acids. Germline CDR1 is ENHRY and CDR2 is SYGVKD. The ends were cut back, 4 bases at V and 2 bases at J, with 8 bases in the middle. The CDR3: CAISADRNTEAFF. CDR3 bases: TGTGCCATCAGTGCCGACCGCAACACTGAAGCTTTCTTT.

This clonotype was seen ten or more times. The chain uses TRBV29-1 and TRBJ1-5, with a weak D call TRBD1 (6 bases). With 5 bases removed from V and 4 bases from J, the gap between germline ends came to 12 bases. This CDR3 is built from 13 residues. From germline, CDR1 is SQVTM and CDR2 ANQGSEA. The CDR3 loop reads CSVRDRYNQPQHF. The CDR3, as DNA: TGCAGCGTTCGCGACAGGTATAATCAGCCCCAGCATTTT.

The V gene is TRBV2, the J gene TRBJ2-3, with 12 nucleotides matching TRBD2. This CDR3 has 15 residues. Germline V gene lookup returns CDR1 SNHLY and CDR2 FYNNEI. J lost 3 bases, V lost 8 bases, and 6 bases had no gene match. DNA of the CDR3: TGTGCCAGCGCCGGACTAGCGGGAAGGACAGATACGCAGTATTTT. It codes for CASAGLAGRTDTQYF.

This chain links TRBV6-2 or TRBV6-3 with TRBJ2-7; 13 nucleotides line up with TRBD2. The trim removed 2 bases at V and 6 bases at J, leaving 7 bases unmatched. Germline CDR1 reads MNHEY; CDR2 reads SVGEGT. This CDR3 is 16 amino acids long. In DNA form, the CDR3 reads TGTGCCAGCAGTTACCCCGGACTAGCGGGAGATGTCGAGCAGTACTTC. Protein sequence: CASSYPGLAGDVEQYF.

This chain links TRBV5-1 with TRBJ2-5, with 10 bases identical to TRBD1. The ends lost 2 bases at V and 5 bases at J; junction bases unmatched: 9. In germline, CDR1 is SGHRS, CDR2 YFSETQ. The CDR3 runs 16 residues. The CDR3 DNA sequence: TGCGCCAGCAGCTTCGAGGGACAGGGGTATCAGGAGACCCAGTACTTC. This translates into CASSFEGQGYQETQYF.

The CDR3 region has the DNA TGCAGCGTTGGCCGGGGGGACCGCGGTGAAAAACTGTTTTTT. It specifies CSVGRGDRGEKLFF. The rearrangement links TRBV29-1 to TRBJ1-4; tentatively, D is TRBD1 (5 bases). This CDR3 has 14 residues. Germline CDR1 SQVTM, CDR2 ANQGSEA. V lost 4 bases to trimming and J lost 7 bases, with 16 bases between them.

This clonotype was seen more than once but under ten times. The rearrangement uses TRBV12-3 or TRBV12-4 and TRBJ2-2; D possibly corresponds to TRBD1 (5 bases). The CDR3 runs 16 residues. Trimming pared 6 bases from V and 0 bases from J, leaving 14 bases between. The CDR3 spells CASRRQSFPNTGELFF. CDR3 nucleotides: TGTGCCAGCAGACGACAGTCCTTCCCGAACACCGGGGAGCTGTTTTTT.

The chain employs TRBV6-2 or TRBV6-3 and TRBJ2-1, with TRBD2 matching over 7 bases. The CDR3 has 15 amino acids. In germline, CDR1 is MNHEY, CDR2 SVGEGT. The trim removed 2 bases at V and 7 bases at J, leaving 8 bases unmatched. CDR3 nucleotides: TGTGCCAGCAGTTACGGGCGGGAGTACCGGAATGAGCAGTTCTTC. This sequence encodes CASSYGREYRNEQFF.

The sample holds a few counts of this clonotype. The chain is built from TRBV21-1 and TRBJ2-7; the tabulated D call, TRBD1, remains unverified against the DNA. TRBV21-1 is tagged as a pseudogene. The CDR3 is 20 amino acids. The CDR3 loop reads CASSKRVGAGRNLTRYEQYF. The CDR3 coding sequence is TGTGCCAGCAGCAAACGGGTGGGGGCAGGAAGAAATCTCACTCGGTACGAGCAGTACTTC.

This rearrangement joins TRBV12-3 or TRBV12-4 to TRBJ2-3, with D tentatively TRBD1 (5 bases). V gave up 3 bases and J gave up 0 bases, with 13 bases separating them. This CDR3 is 16 amino acids long. For the CDR3, the DNA is TGTGCCAGCAGTTTTCAGGGAAGGGCTAGCACAGATACGCAGTATTTT. Encoded protein: CASSFQGRASTDTQYF.

CDR3 in amino acids: CASSIGWSPLHF. The CDR3 DNA follows: TGTGCCAGCAGTATAGGATGGTCACCCCTCCACTTT. V is TRBV28 and J is TRBJ1-6; D is ambiguous. Trimming removed 5 bases from V and 10 bases from J, with 9 bases in between. Germline V lookup: CDR1 MDHEN, CDR2 SYDVKM. The CDR3 spans 12 residues.

This clonotype appeared a few times. The gene calls are TRBV20-1 and TRBJ1-2; D unclear. Germline V gives CDR1 DFQATT, CDR2 SNEGSKA (reference sequence). The germline V and J ends were trimmed by 0 bases and 4 bases, with 12 bases remaining between them. The CDR3 consists of 14 residues. Here the CDR3 DNA reads TGCAGTGCTAGAGATCTCGGGTCCTTCTATGGCTACACCTTC. Its translation: CSARDLGSFYGYTF.

This CDR3 reads CASSPGLRTTDTQYF. The CDR3, as DNA: TGTGCCAGCTCACCGGGACTGAGGACGACAGATACGCAGTATTTT. The chain employs TRBV18 and TRBJ2-3; D might be TRBD2 (6 bases). Germline V gives CDR1 KGHSH, CDR2 LQKENI. Trimming cost V 3 bases and J 3 bases, with 13 bases left between them. The CDR3 is made up of 15 amino acids.

This clonotype appeared a few times. The chain couples TRBV5-1 to TRBJ1-1; 9 bases are a match to TRBD1. J gave up 6 bases and V 2 bases, and 5 bases lay outside the gene matches. This CDR3 spans 14 amino acids. Germline assignment: CDR1 SGHRS and CDR2 YFSETQ. CDR3 protein: CASSFDRGLAEAFF. As DNA, the CDR3 is TGCGCCAGCAGCTTCGACAGGGGGTTGGCTGAAGCTTTCTTT.

This clonotype has only a few counts. The chain uses TRBV20-1 and TRBJ1-1, with D perhaps TRBD1 (6 bases). V was pared by 6 bases and J by 6 bases, with 17 bases between. CDR3 size: 13 residues. CDR1 is DFQATT, CDR2 SNEGSKA, per germline (reference sequence). In nucleotides, the CDR3 is TGCAGTGCATTCTGGGGGCTTAACGCTGAAGCTTTCTTT. Amino acids: CSAFWGLNAEAFF.

This chain links TRBV10-3 with TRBJ1-1, with D unclear. Germline CDR1 is ENHRY and CDR2 is SYGVKD. This CDR3 comprises 13 residues. Trimming shortened V by 4 bases and J by 3 bases, and 9 bases separated the two germline ends. CDR3 DNA: TGTGCCATCAGTGCGGGCAGCTACACTGAAGCTTTCTTT. Amino acid sequence: CAISAGSYTEAFF.